This T cell receptor beta chain was identified in a study of T-cell reconstitution after alpha-beta-depleted transplantation in children. This clonotype has a handful of counts. The V end lost 4 bases, the J end lost 3 bases, and 20 bases lay between the germline ends. The CDR3 consists of 16 residues. Germline CDR1 and CDR2: SGHRS and YFSETQ. Unique molecular identifiers were built into the TCRbeta library. One entry per CDR3 protein results from TCRdb running MiXCR on the PCR reads. The sample has about 300,000 distinct CDR3 sequences, around 10% seen once; the top ten hold over 6%. The sample consisted of PBMCs, taken before TCRalphabeta/CD19-depleted stem cell transplant. The origin of this receptor is a boy younger than two with acute myeloid leukemia, due to receive a stem cell transplant. The chain is built from TRBV5-1 and TRBJ2-7; D perhaps matches TRBD2 (5 bases). The CDR3 DNA reads as TGCGCCAGCAGCCGAGGCGTCTTAGCGAGAAACTACGAGCAGTACTTC. Protein sequence: CASSRGVLARNYEQYF. The full variable domain, with the rest looked up from reference TRBV5-1 and TRBJ2-7, is KAGVTQTPRYLIKTRGQQVTLSCSPISGHRSVSWYQQTPGQGLQFLFEYFSETQRNKGNFPGRFSGRQFSNSRSEMNVSTLELGDSALYLCASSRGVLARNYEQYFGPGTRLTVT.